The 3 T cell receptor beta chains below were found in one sample sequenced in a study of blood T cell repertoires in COVID-19. Profiling relied on immunoSEQ multiplex PCR, and the TCRdb table lists in-frame clones only, not all of them. This sample has 400,000 to 550,000 clones; 85% to 90% occur once, and the top ten carry approximately 4.3%. Sequencing input: peripheral blood. These receptors all stem from a woman in her twenties or thirties with acute or convalescent COVID-19.

This chain links TRBV7-8 with TRBJ1-2; a weak D match, TRBD1 (5 bases). Germline V CDR1 and CDR2: SGHVS, FQNEAQ. The CDR3 runs to 15 residues. Trimming removed 2 bases from V and 8 bases from J, with 18 bases in between. CDR3 bases: TGTGCCAGCAGCTTAAGTGATAGGGGTCTGAGGGGCTACACCTTC. This encodes CASSLSDRGLRGYTF.

J is TRBJ1-3 and V is TRBV28; 7 bases match TRBD1. The ends lost 3 bases at V and 3 bases at J; junction bases unmatched: 5. Per the germline V gene, CDR1 is MDHEN and CDR2 is SYDVKM. The CDR3 loop spans 15 amino acids. The CDR3 here is CASSFRPGGGNTIYF. In nucleotides, the CDR3 is TGTGCCAGCAGTTTTAGGCCAGGGGGTGGAAACACCATATATTTT. Together with reference TRBV28 and TRBJ1-3, the CDR3 gives the full variable domain: DVKVTQSSRYLVKRTGEKVFLECVQDMDHENMFWYRQDPGLGLRLIYFSYDVKMKEKGDIPEGYSVSREKKERFSLILESASTNQTSMYLCASSFRPGGGNTIYFGEGSWLTVV.

The chain carries TRBV20-1 and TRBJ2-1; a weak D match, TRBD1 (6 bases). Germline CDR1 and CDR2: DFQATT and SNEGSKA (reference sequence). Trimming took off 3 bases at V and 3 bases at J, with 12 bases between the two ends. The CDR3 covers 14 residues. CDR3 residues: CSASLGADYNEQFF. CDR3 coding DNA: TGCAGTGCTAGTTTGGGGGCTGACTACAATGAGCAGTTCTTC.